The 15 T cell receptor beta chains in this list originate from one sample, sequenced in a study of cytomegalovirus exposure and HLA in healthy donors. PCR was performed using 60 Vbeta and 13 Jbeta primers. Assay: immunoSEQ multiplex PCR; the TCRdb copy retains only in-frame clones and omits some. The sample includes about 200,000 clones, around three quarters of them seen just once. The specimen sequenced was PBMCs. These receptor sequences come from a woman aged 25 to 39 in good health and CMV-seronegative.

The chain uses TRBV5-4 and TRBJ2-1; unclear D gene. From germline, CDR1 is SGHNT and CDR2 YYREEE (reference sequence). This CDR3 region has 11 residues. Trimming removed 3 bases at V and 9 bases at J, with 7 bases between. The CDR3 spells CASSYAGEQFF. DNA of the CDR3: TGTGCCAGCAGCTACGCAGGTGAGCAGTTCTTC.

The rearrangement links TRBV2 to TRBJ2-7, with D tentatively TRBD1 (7 bases). CDR3 length: 13 residues. V gave up 9 bases and J gave up 6 bases, with 18 bases separating them. Germline-derived CDR1 and CDR2 are SNHLY and FYNNEI. The CDR3 sequence is CAREGQTWGEQYF. The CDR3 DNA reads TGTGCCAGGGAGGGACAGACCTGGGGCGAGCAGTACTTC.

This clone showed up just a few times. The CDR3 coding sequence is TGTGCCAGTAGTACTTCTACAGGACCTTTCTTT. Protein sequence: CASSTSTGPFF. This rearrangement joins TRBV19 to TRBJ1-1; TRBD1 might be the D (5 bases). CDR3 length: 11 amino acids. Trimming removed 4 bases from V and 12 bases from J, with 12 bases in between. Germline lookup yields CDR1 LNHDA and CDR2 SQIVND (reference sequence).

The chain joins TRBV2 to TRBJ1-1, with 8 bases that match TRBD1. Germline values: CDR1 SNHLY, CDR2 FYNNEI. With 7 bases clipped from V and 6 bases from J, the junction kept 7 bases outside the gene matches. The CDR3 has 13 residues. CDR3 amino acids: CASKDREVSEAFF. The DNA of the CDR3 is TGTGCCAGCAAGGACAGGGAGGTGTCTGAAGCTTTCTTT.

Only a few counts were recorded for this clone. CDR3 in DNA: TGTGCCAGCAACACAGGGTCTGAAGCTTTCTTT. Its translation is CASNTGSEAFF. This rearrangement joins TRBV2 to TRBJ1-1; TRBD1 is a possible D gene (6 bases). The CDR3 runs 11 residues. V dropped 7 bases and J dropped 6 bases, with 9 bases sitting between them. Germline loops: CDR1 SNHLY, CDR2 FYNNEI.

V and J are TRBV7-3 and TRBJ1-6; D remains unclear. This CDR3 is built from 14 residues. V was shortened by 1 base and J by 7 bases, with 8 bases between the two germline ends. CDR1 and CDR2 (germline): SGHTA, FQGTGA. The chain's CDR3 is CASSLNGVNSPLHF. The CDR3 DNA follows: TGTGCCAGCAGCTTAAACGGGGTCAATTCACCCCTCCACTTT.

This clone was observed a handful of times. V gene TRBV6-6 combines with J gene TRBJ1-3; 8 nucleotides line up with TRBD1. CDR3 length: 16 amino acids. V shed 0 bases and J 0 bases; nucleotides not matched to a gene: 1. In germline, CDR1 is MNHNY, CDR2 SVGAGI (reference sequence). This chain's CDR3 is CASSYSRGHSGNTIYF. The CDR3 DNA reads TGTGCCAGCAGTTACTCCAGGGGGCACTCTGGAAACACCATATATTTT.

The chain is built from TRBV13 and TRBJ1-1, with D hard to call. Looked up from germline, CDR1 is PRHDT and CDR2 is FYEKMQ (reference sequence). The CDR3 covers 15 residues. V lost 2 bases to trimming and J lost 0 bases, with 10 bases between them. CDR3 sequence (DNA): TGTGCCAGCAGCTTATTTTTGCAGATGAACACTGAAGCTTTCTTT. It specifies CASSLFLQMNTEAFF.

This clone was counted once. J is TRBJ2-7 and V is TRBV7-9; 8 nucleotides agree with TRBD2. Germline-derived CDR1 and CDR2 are SEHNR and FQNEAQ (reference sequence). The CDR3 runs to 14 residues. The V segment lost 4 bases and the J segment 2 bases; nucleotides outside the gene matches: 4. For the CDR3, the DNA is TGTGCCAGCAGCTCCAGCGGGAGCGCCTACGAGCAGTACTTC. Translation gives CASSSSGSAYEQYF.

This clone was observed a handful of times. The chain links TRBV7-8 to TRBJ2-7; a weak D match, TRBD1 (6 bases). The V end was cut by 2 bases, the J end by 7 bases, with 12 bases between. Germline CDR1 reads SGHVS; CDR2 reads FQNEAQ. The length of the CDR3 is 13 residues. The CDR3 region has the DNA TGTGCCAGCAGCTTACTGACAGGAGGAGAGCAGTACTTC. As protein: CASSLLTGGEQYF.

This chain connects TRBV5-1 to TRBJ1-1; 11 bases map to TRBD1. CDR3 length: 14 amino acids. After removal of 4 bases from V and 5 bases from J, the junction contained 4 bases not matched to a gene. Looked up from germline, CDR1 is SGHRS and CDR2 is YFSETQ. This chain's CDR3 is CASSEGQGETEAFF. The CDR3, as DNA: TGCGCCAGCAGCGAGGGACAGGGGGAAACTGAAGCTTTCTTT. The variable domain in full, completed from reference TRBV5-1 and TRBJ1-1, reads KAGVTQTPRYLIKTRGQQVTLSCSPISGHRSVSWYQQTPGQGLQFLFEYFSETQRNKGNFPGRFSGRQFSNSRSEMNVSTLELGDSALYLCASSEGQGETEAFFGQGTRLTVV.

DNA for the CDR3: TGTGCCAGCACCGGGACCCATAGGGGGACTGAAGCTTTCTTT. It encodes CASTGTHRGTEAFF. The V and J genes are TRBV6-5 and TRBJ1-1, with D perhaps TRBD1 (6 bases). With 7 bases removed from V and 5 bases from J, the gap between germline ends came to 17 bases. CDR1 and CDR2 (germline): MNHEY, SVGAGI. The CDR3 is 14 residues long.

The chain links TRBV7-6 to TRBJ1-5; tentative D call: TRBD1 (6 bases). V lost 5 bases to trimming and J lost 2 bases, with 16 bases between them. Germline V gives CDR1 SGHVS, CDR2 FNYEAQ. This CDR3 has 16 amino acids. The CDR3 region is CASSPSSTGGNQPQHF. CDR3 coding DNA: TGTGCCAGCAGCCCTTCGTCGACAGGAGGCAATCAGCCCCAGCATTTT. Drawing the rest from reference TRBV7-6 and TRBJ1-5, the complete variable domain is GAGVSQSPRYKVTKRGQDVALRCDPISGHVSLYWYRQALGQGPEFLTYFNYEAQQDKSGLPNDRFSAERPEGSISTLTIQRTEQRDSAMYRCASSPSSTGGNQPQHFGDGTRLSIL.

A word on this clone: Other DNA sequences in the sample encode the same CDR3. The V call is TRBV5-1, the J call TRBJ2-2, with 7 bases fitting TRBD1. The CDR3 has 16 amino acids. Germline CDR1 is SGHRS and CDR2 is YFSETQ. Unmatched junction bases numbered 11, after V lost 4 bases and J lost 5 bases. The CDR3 coding sequence is TGCGCCAGCAGCCTACGCGACAGGGCTATTACCGGGGAGCTGTTTTTT. This encodes CASSLRDRAITGELFF.

This sequence joins TRBV19 and TRBJ2-7, with 10 bases aligning to TRBD2. The V and J ends lost 2 bases and 0 bases, in that order; junction bases with no gene match: 1. The germline CDR1 and CDR2 sequences are LNHDA and SQIVND (reference sequence). This CDR3 has 15 residues. CDR3 DNA: TGTGCCAGTAGTATACGGACTAGCGGCTCCTACGAGCAGTACTTC. It is translated as CASSIRTSGSYEQYF.